These T cell receptor beta chains were read from a single sample in a study of blood T cell repertoires in COVID-19. Clones were sequenced by immunoSEQ multiplex PCR, and TCRdb holds only the in-frame ones, with some missing. This sample has 150,000 to 200,000 clones, with 80% found just once. The sequenced sample was PBMCs or T cells enriched from blood (not recorded which). Receptor source: an older woman who had recovered from COVID-19. The CDR3 runs from the conserved cysteine through the conserved F or W. Each record gives: V gene, D gene, J gene, clone size, CDR3 DNA, CDR3 protein. The D gene is left open where the match is weak. Where a row states a size, it is once, few, many or the class of an expanded clone; other rows omit it.

TRBV19	NA	TRBJ1-2	few	TGTGCCAGTAGTGCAGAGGCAGCGAATTCCTATGGCTACACCTTC	CASSAEAANSYGYTF
TRBV18	NA	TRBJ2-1	few	TGTGCCAGCTCAACCGGGAACTACAATGAGCAGTTCTTC	CASSTGNYNEQFF
TRBV7-6	TRBD2	TRBJ2-7	few	TGTGCCAGCAGCGTGGGACTAGCGGGGCCTCACTTC	CASSVGLAGPHF
TRBV19	TRBD1	TRBJ2-7	NA	TGTGCCAGTAGTAGACAGGGTTATCCCTCCTACGAGCAGTACTTC	CASSRQGYPSYEQYF
TRBV7-9	NA	TRBJ2-2	once	TGTGCCAGCAGCTTAGAGTTCGGGGGCGGGGAGCTGTTTTTT	CASSLEFGGGELFF
TRBV30	NA	TRBJ1-1	NA	TGTGCCTGGAGACCCAGGGTTACTGAAGCTTTCTTT	CAWRPRVTEAFF
TRBV2	TRBD2	TRBJ2-5	once	TGTGCCAGCAATAGGGAACGGGGGGGAGAGACCCAGTACTTC	CASNRERGGETQYF
TRBV18	NA	TRBJ2-5	NA	TGTGCCAGCTCTCCAAGACGGGGCCAAGAGACCCAGTACTTC	CASSPRRGQETQYF
TRBV29-1	TRBD2	TRBJ2-1	once	TGCAGCGTTAAACGGACTAGCACTACCTACCACAATGAGCAGTTCTTC	CSVKRTSTTYHNEQFF
TRBV29-1	NA	TRBJ1-1	NA	TGCAGCGTTCTCGGTGGACAGCTAAACACTGAAGCTTTCTTT	CSVLGGQLNTEAFF
TRBV5-6	NA	TRBJ1-1	NA	TGTGCCAGCAGCTTGGGGCAGGGGATTACTGAAGCTTTCTTT	CASSLGQGITEAFF
TRBV7-9	NA	TRBJ2-5	NA	TGTGCCAGCAGCCCAAAGTCGGGACTCCCGGCGGAGACCCAGTACTTC	CASSPKSGLPAETQYF
TRBV2	NA	TRBJ2-7	NA	TGTGCCAGCAGTGACCCCAGCGGAGACTACGAGCAGTACTTC	CASSDPSGDYEQYF
TRBV7-8	NA	TRBJ1-6	NA	TGTGCCAGCAGCTCGGAACAGCTATCACCCCTCCACTTT	CASSSEQLSPLHF
TRBV18	NA	TRBJ2-7	few	TGTGCCAGCACCGACGGATCGACAGCCACCTCCTACGAGCAGTACTTC	CASTDGSTATSYEQYF
TRBV19	TRBD1	TRBJ2-2	NA	TGTGCCAGTAGTATAACGAAGGGACAGGGGAACCCCGGGGAGCTGTTTTTT	CASSITKGQGNPGELFF
TRBV29-1	NA	TRBJ2-2	once	TGCAGCGTTGAGGGGCCGAACACCGGGGAGCTGTTTTTT	CSVEGPNTGELFF
TRBV5-1	TRBD1	TRBJ2-7	few	TGCGCCAGCAGCCGGGACAGGGACGAGCAGTACTTC	CASSRDRDEQYF
TRBV5-4	NA	TRBJ1-4	NA	TGTGCCAGCAGCTCGGATATGGGCAATAATGAAAAACTGTTTTTT	CASSSDMGNNEKLFF
TRBV5-1	TRBD1	TRBJ2-7	NA	TGCGCCAGCAGCGGGTCAGGGGGCCCCTACGAGCAGTACTTC	CASSGSGGPYEQYF
TRBV19	NA	TRBJ1-1	NA	TGTGCCAGTAGTTCCAGGAACACTGAAGCTTTCTTT	CASSSRNTEAFF
TRBV19	TRBD1	TRBJ1-1	few	TGTGCCAGTAGTTCGCGGACAGGGGTGATGAACACTGAAGCTTTCTTT	CASSSRTGVMNTEAFF